The rows below give T cell receptor beta chains drawn from one sample of a study of response to subunit inactivated influenza vaccine. From the RT-PCR reads, TCRdb called clonotypes with MiXCR, one entry per CDR3 protein. The data contain under 750,000 distinct CDR3 sequences, approximately 12% of them singletons. Sequencing used PBMCs from blood, obtained on the day of vaccination. These receptors came from a man aged 45-65 years who received an inactivated influenza vaccine. Each CDR3 is given without its conserved first and last residue. Fields, in order: V gene, clone size, CDR3 protein. Clone size is stated in some rows and not others, as once, few, many or a class when expanded.

TRBV2	.	ASGAGASNEQF
TRBV5-4	few	ASSLVGTDTDTQY
TRBV29-1	few	SAWVTRNIQY
TRBV2	many	ASSGVPQETQY
TRBV12-3/TRBV12-4	.	ASSLYGDREGDTQY
TRBV27	few	ASSLWGGNEQF
TRBV7-2	few	ASSFGGARETQY
TRBV4-3	.	ASSQDGTVGGRQY
TRBV7-2	.	ASSLVGSNSGNTIY
TRBV5-1	.	ASSLGVLSSGANVLT
TRBV14	.	VSSQDQALNTGELF
TRBV6-1	.	ASSERFTGNTEAF
TRBV2	few	ASSDQGAHTGELF
TRBV7-8	few	ASSQKAGAPTRGETQY